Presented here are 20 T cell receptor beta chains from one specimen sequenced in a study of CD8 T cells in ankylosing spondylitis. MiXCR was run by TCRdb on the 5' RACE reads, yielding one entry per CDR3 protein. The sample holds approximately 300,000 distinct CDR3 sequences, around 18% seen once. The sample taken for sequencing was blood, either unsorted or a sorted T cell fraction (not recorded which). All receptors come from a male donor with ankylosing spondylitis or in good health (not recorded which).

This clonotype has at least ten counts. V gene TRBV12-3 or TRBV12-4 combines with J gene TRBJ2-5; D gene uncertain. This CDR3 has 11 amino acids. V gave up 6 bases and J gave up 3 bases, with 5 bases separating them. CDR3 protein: CASSLKETQYF. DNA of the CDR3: TGTGCCAGCAGCCTCAAAGAGACCCAGTACTTC.

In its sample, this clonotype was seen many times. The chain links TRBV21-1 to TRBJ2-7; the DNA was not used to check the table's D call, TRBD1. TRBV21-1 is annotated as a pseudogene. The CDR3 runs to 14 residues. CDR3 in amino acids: CARATGGSVYEQYV. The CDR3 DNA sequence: TGTGCCAGGGCCACAGGGGGGTCAGTCTACGAGCAGTACGTC.

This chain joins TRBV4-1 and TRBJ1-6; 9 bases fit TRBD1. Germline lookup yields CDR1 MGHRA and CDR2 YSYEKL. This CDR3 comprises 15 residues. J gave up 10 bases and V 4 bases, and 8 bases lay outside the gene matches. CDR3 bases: TGCGCCAGCAGCCCGGAGGGGACAGGGTTGTCACCCCTCCACTTT. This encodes CASSPEGTGLSPLHF.

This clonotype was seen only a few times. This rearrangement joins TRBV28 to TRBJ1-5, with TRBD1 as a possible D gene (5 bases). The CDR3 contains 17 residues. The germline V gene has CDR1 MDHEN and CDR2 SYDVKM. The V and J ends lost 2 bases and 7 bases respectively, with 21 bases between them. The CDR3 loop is CASSLAIGGVGRQPQHF. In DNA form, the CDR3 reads TGTGCCAGCAGTTTAGCTATCGGGGGGGTCGGAAGACAGCCCCAGCATTTT.

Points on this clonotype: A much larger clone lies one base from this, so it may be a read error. The CDR3 DNA follows: TGCACTGCTAGGGAATTGCGGGGGCACACAGATACGCAGTATTTT. It codes for CTARELRGHTDTQYF. The gene calls are TRBV20-1 and TRBJ2-3; D may be TRBD2 (7 bases). Germline CDR1 DFQATT, CDR2 SNEGSKA (reference sequence). The CDR3 runs 15 residues.

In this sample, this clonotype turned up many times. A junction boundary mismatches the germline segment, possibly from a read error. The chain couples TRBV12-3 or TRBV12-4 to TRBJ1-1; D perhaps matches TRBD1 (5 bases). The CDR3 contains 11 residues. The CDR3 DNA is TGTGCCAGCAGTTTAGGACAGCCACCTCTCTTT. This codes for CASSLGQPPLF.

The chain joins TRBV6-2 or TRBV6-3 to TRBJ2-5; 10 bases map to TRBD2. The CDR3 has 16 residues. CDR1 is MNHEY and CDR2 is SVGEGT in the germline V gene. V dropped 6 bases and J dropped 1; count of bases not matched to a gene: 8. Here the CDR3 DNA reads TGTGCCAGCAGGAGAGGACTAGCGGACCCCCAAGAGACCCAGTACTTC. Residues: CASRRGLADPQETQYF.

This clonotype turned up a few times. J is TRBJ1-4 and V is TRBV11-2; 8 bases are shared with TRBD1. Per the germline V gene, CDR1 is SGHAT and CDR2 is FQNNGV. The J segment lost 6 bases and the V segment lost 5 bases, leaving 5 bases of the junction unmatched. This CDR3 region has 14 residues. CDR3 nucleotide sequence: TGTGCCAGCAGCCTTCAGGGGGCGGATGAAAAACTGTTTTTT. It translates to CASSLQGADEKLFF.

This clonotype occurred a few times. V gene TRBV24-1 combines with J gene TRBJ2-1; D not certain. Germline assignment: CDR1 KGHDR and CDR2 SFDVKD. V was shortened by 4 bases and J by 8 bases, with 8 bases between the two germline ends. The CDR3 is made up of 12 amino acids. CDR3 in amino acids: CATSDYIHEQFF. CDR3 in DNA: TGTGCCACCAGTGACTACATCCATGAGCAGTTCTTC.

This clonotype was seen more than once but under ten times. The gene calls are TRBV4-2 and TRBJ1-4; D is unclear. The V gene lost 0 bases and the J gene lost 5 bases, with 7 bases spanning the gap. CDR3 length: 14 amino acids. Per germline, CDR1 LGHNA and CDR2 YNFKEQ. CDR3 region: CASSQDFRNEKLFF. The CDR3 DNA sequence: TGTGCCAGCAGCCAAGATTTTAGGAATGAAAAACTGTTTTTT.

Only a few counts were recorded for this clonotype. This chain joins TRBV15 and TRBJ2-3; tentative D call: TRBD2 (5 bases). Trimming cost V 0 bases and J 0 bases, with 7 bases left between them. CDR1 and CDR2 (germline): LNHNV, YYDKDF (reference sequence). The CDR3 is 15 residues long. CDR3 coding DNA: TGTGCCACCAGCAGAGATTGGACTAGCACAGATACGCAGTATTTT. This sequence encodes CATSRDWTSTDTQYF.

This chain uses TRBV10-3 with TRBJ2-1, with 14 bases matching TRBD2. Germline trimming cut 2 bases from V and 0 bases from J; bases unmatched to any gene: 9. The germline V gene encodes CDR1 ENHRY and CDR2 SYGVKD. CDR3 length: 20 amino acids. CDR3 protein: CAISEGDRGTSGSSYNEQFF. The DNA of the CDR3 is TGTGCCATCAGTGAGGGGGACAGGGGGACTAGCGGGAGCTCCTACAATGAGCAGTTCTTC.

The chain's CDR3 is CASSLGPFQQYV. CDR3 DNA sequence: TGTGCCAGCAGCTTGGGACCGTTCCAGCAGTACGTC. The chain joins TRBV7-9 to TRBJ2-7; the D call may be TRBD1 or TRBD2 (5 bases each). Trimming took off 3 bases at V and 8 bases at J, with 11 bases between the two ends. CDR3 length: 12 amino acids. Germline loops: CDR1 SEHNR, CDR2 FQNEAQ (reference sequence).

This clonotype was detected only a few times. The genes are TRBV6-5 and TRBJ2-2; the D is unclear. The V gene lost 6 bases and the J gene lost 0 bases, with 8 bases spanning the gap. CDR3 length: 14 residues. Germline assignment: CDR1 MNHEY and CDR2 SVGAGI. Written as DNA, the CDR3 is TGTGCCAGCAGACTCGACGCGAACACCGGGGAGCTGTTTTTT. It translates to CASRLDANTGELFF.

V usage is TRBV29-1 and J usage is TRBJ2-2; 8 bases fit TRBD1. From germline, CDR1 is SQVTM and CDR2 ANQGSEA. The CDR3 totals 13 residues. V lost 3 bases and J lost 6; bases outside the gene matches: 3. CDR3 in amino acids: CSVERTGPGELFF. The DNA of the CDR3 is TGCAGCGTTGAGAGGACAGGGCCCGGGGAGCTGTTTTTT.

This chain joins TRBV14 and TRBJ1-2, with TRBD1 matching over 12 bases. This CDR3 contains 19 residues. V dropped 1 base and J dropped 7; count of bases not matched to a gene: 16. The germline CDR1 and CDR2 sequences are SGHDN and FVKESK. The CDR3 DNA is TGTGCCAGCAGCCAAGGCCGTTCGACCGGGACAGGGGGCTTTGGTGGCTACACCTTC. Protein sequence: CASSQGRSTGTGGFGGYTF.

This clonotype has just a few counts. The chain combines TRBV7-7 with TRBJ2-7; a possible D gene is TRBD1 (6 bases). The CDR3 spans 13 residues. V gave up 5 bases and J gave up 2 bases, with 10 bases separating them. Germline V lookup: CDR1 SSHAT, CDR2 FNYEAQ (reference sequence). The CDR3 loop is CASSIRQAYEQYV. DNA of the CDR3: TGTGCCAGCAGCATTAGACAGGCCTACGAGCAGTACGTC.

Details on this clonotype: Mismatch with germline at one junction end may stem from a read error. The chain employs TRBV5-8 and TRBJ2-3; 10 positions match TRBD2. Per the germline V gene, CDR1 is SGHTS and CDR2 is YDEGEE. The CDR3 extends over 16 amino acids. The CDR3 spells CASSLEGTSVTDTQYF. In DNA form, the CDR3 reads TGTGCCAGTAGCTTGGAGGGGACTAGCGTGACAGATACGCAGTATTTT.

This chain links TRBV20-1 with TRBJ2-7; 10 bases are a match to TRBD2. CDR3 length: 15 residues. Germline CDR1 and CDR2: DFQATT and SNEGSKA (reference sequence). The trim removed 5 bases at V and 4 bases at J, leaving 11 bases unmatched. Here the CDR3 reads CSAPNLAGALYEQYV. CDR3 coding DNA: TGCAGTGCTCCTAATCTAGCGGGGGCTTTATACGAGCAGTACGTC.

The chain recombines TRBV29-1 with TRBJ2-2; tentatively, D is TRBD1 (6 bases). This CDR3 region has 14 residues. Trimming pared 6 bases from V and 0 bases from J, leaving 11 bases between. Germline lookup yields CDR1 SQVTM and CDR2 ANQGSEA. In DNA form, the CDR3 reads TGCAGCGTAAACACAGGGACGAACACCGGGGAGCTGTTTTTT. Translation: CSVNTGTNTGELFF.